The rows below give T cell receptor beta chains drawn from one sample of a study of shared clonotypes between healthy human individuals. Sequenced by immunoSEQ multiplex PCR; TCRdb stores in-frame clones only, minus some. The sample has more than 1.2 million clones; around 98.5% are singletons. The material sequenced was naive CD4+ T cells sorted from blood. Receptors were obtained from a man in his thirties or forties in good health. Both conserved end residues are part of each CDR3. The order of the fields is V gene, D gene, clone size, J gene, CDR3 DNA, CDR3 protein. D genes are given only for firm matches. Size is omitted from some rows. Given values are once, few, many or a class for expanded clones.

>TRBV9|TRBD2|NA|TRBJ2-1
TGTGCCAGCAGCGTAATGACTAGCGGGAGTGGTGAGCAGTTCTTC
CASSVMTSGSGEQFF
>TRBV18|TRBD1|once|TRBJ1-4
TGTGCCAGCTCATCGGGACAGGCAGCAACTAATGAAAAACTGTTTTTT
CASSSGQAATNEKLFF
>TRBV5-6|TRBD1|NA|TRBJ1-2
TGTGCCAGCAGCTTGGCCCCAGGGGGCGACTATGGCTACACCTTC
CASSLAPGGDYGYTF
>TRBV15|TRBD1|once|TRBJ1-5
TGTGCCACCAGCAGCCGACAGGGAAGCAATCAGCCCCAGCATTTT
CATSSRQGSNQPQHF
>TRBV5-6|NA|once|TRBJ2-6
TGTGCCAGCAGCCGGGACCTGAGCTCTGGGGCCAACGTCCTGACTTTC
CASSRDLSSGANVLTF
>TRBV18|NA|once|TRBJ1-5
TGTGCCAGCTCACCACGGGGCAATCAGCCCCAGCATTTT
CASSPRGNQPQHF
>TRBV6-1|NA|NA|TRBJ1-5
TGTGCCAGCACTCCGGACGGAATTAGCAATCAGCCCCAGCATTTT
CASTPDGISNQPQHF
>TRBV6-4|NA|NA|TRBJ1-5
TGTGCCAGCAGCCGGGGGGGGAATCAGCCCCAGCATTTT
CASSRGGNQPQHF
>TRBV5-1|NA|NA|TRBJ2-5
TGCGCCAGCAGCTCATGGGCAGGGACGCAAGAGACCCAGTACTTC
CASSSWAGTQETQYF
>TRBV19|NA|NA|TRBJ2-3
TGTGCCAGTACTAAGGGGGATACGCAGTATTTT
CASTKGDTQYF